This TCR beta chain is drawn from a study of T cells in Graves' hyperthyroidism and ophthalmopathy. The sample holds many counts of this clonotype. The target antigen is unknown. Notes on the study in general: A median 6.5 months before onset, the model predicted ophthalmopathy. In simple terms, a model built on 13 V-J features told ophthalmopathy apart from stable hyperthyroidism.

The source material, RNA transcripts, was used to amplify TCR beta CDR3 regions. With the HTBI primer set, the TCR CDR3 went through a first round of RT-PCR. TCRdb reprocessed the multiplex PCR reads via MiXCR and lists one record per CDR3 protein. This sample carries a few hundred thousand distinct CDR3 sequences, roughly 15% of them seen once, and the ten largest clones take roughly a fifth. Enrolled ophthalmopathy patients presented with a Clinical Activity Score of at least 3, a NOSPECS grade of at least 4, and disease duration under 3 months. The CDR3 has 15 residues. The V end lost 4 bases, the J end lost 0 bases, and 10 bases lay between the germline ends. Germline CDR1 reads MDHEN; CDR2 reads SYDVKM.

The receptor was derived from a woman aged 55 to 70 with Graves' ophthalmopathy. Sequencing was done on a sample of blood. V is TRBV28 and J is TRBJ2-1; tentatively, D is TRBD1 (6 bases). The CDR3 region is CASSYGTYSYNEQFF. The CDR3 region has the DNA TGTGCCAGCAGTTACGGGACATACTCCTACAATGAGCAGTTCTTC.